These 19 T cell receptor beta chains originate from one sample sequenced in a study of T-cell memory formation after mild COVID-19. TCRdb ran MiXCR on the 5' RACE reads and lists one entry per CDR3 protein. The sample contains under 300,000 distinct CDR3 sequences, roughly 17% of which appear only once. The sequencing input was PBMCs or a T cell subset sorted from them (not recorded which). These receptors were taken from a man between 18 and 35 years old who had mild COVID-19 (a few samples of this study predate the infection). Cell type and time point are not known.

This clonotype turned up a few times. The rearrangement links TRBV29-1 to TRBJ1-2; TRBD1 matches at 10 bases. The CDR3 runs to 13 residues. V shed 4 bases and J 7 bases; nucleotides not matched to a gene: 6. The germline V gene encodes CDR1 SQVTM and CDR2 ANQGSEA. This CDR3 is CSVGSGQGVGYTF. The DNA for the CDR3 is TGCAGCGTTGGTAGCGGACAGGGGGTTGGCTACACCTTC. Full variable domain (outside the CDR3, taken from reference TRBV29-1 and TRBJ1-2): SAVISQKPSRDICQRGTSLTIQCQVDSQVTMMFWYRQQPGQSLTLIATANQGSEATYESGFVIDKFPISRPNLTFSTLTVSNMSPEDSSIYLCSVGSGQGVGYTFGSGTRLTVV.

This chain uses TRBV6-2 or TRBV6-3 with TRBJ1-6; the D gene is possibly TRBD1 (5 bases). Germline CDR1 and CDR2: MNHEY and SVGEGT. V was clipped by 5 bases and J by 14 bases, with 10 bases between them. This CDR3 region has 11 residues. The chain's CDR3 is CASSVRGSLHF. In DNA form, the CDR3 reads TGTGCCAGCAGTGTTCGGGGGTCCCTCCACTTT.

This clonotype was counted a few times. The chain links TRBV5-5 to TRBJ2-3; TRBD1 might be the D (6 bases). The CDR3 totals 13 residues. Looked up from germline, CDR1 is SGHKS and CDR2 is YYEKEE (reference sequence). Trimming left V 0 bases short and J 11 bases short, with 13 bases between. The CDR3 DNA follows: TGTGCCAGCAGCTTGGAGGACAGTCTTAAGCAGTATTTT. The encoded protein is CASSLEDSLKQYF.

The chain is built from TRBV5-1 and TRBJ2-3; D call uncertain. There are 16 residues in the CDR3. The V gene lost 0 bases and the J gene lost 4 bases, with 15 bases spanning the gap. Germline V gene data show CDR1 as SGHRS and CDR2 as YFSETQ. CDR3 amino acids: CASSLGRTDGSDTQYF. As DNA, the CDR3 is TGCGCCAGCAGCTTGGGTAGGACGGACGGCTCAGATACGCAGTATTTT.

The chain carries TRBV19 and TRBJ1-1; the match to TRBD1 covers 9 bases. V shed 8 bases, J shed 5 bases, and the junction held 6 bases outside the gene matches. CDR1 and CDR2 from the germline V gene are LNHDA and SQIVND (reference sequence). The length of the CDR3 is 13 residues. The CDR3 coding sequence is TGTGCCAGTTCCACAGGGGGCAAGACTGAAGCTTTCTTT. Protein sequence: CASSTGGKTEAFF.

This clonotype was found a few times. The chain carries TRBV7-2 and TRBJ1-6; D is undetermined. CDR3 length: 18 amino acids. Per the germline V gene, CDR1 is SGHTA and CDR2 is FQGNSA. Between the trimmed V and J ends, which lost 1 base and 0 bases, there was a span of 13 bases. CDR3 region: CASSLGQTRGSYNSPLHF. CDR3 nucleotide sequence: TGTGCCAGCAGCTTAGGGCAGACCCGAGGCTCCTATAATTCACCCCTCCACTTT.

In its sample, this clonotype was seen a few times. V usage is TRBV5-6 and J usage is TRBJ1-1, with D unresolved. V lost 2 bases to trimming and J lost 5 bases, with 7 bases between them. The CDR3 has 12 amino acids. Germline-derived CDR1 and CDR2 are SGHDT and YYEEEE. The CDR3 DNA is TGTGCCAGCAGCTTATATAAGACTGAAGCTTTCTTT. Its protein is CASSLYKTEAFF.

The V gene is TRBV5-1, the J gene TRBJ2-5; 7 nucleotides align to TRBD1. J gave up 5 bases and V 6 bases, and 4 bases lay outside the gene matches. The germline gives CDR1 SGHRS, CDR2 YFSETQ. The CDR3 covers 12 residues. DNA of the CDR3: TGCGCCAGCACAACAGGGGTGGAGACCCAGTACTTC. Translating it yields CASTTGVETQYF.

This clonotype was found a few times. It may be a read error: a sequence one base away is much more abundant. This rearrangement joins TRBV7-2 to TRBJ2-3; D remains unclear. Trimming left V 3 bases short and J 2 bases short, with 3 bases between. The CDR3 is 12 residues long. Germline CDR1 and CDR2: SGHTA and FQGNSA. The CDR3: CASSFLTDTQYF. CDR3 nucleotide sequence: TGTGCCAGCAGCTTTCTCACAGATACGCAGTATTTT.

This clonotype was seen at least ten times. The chain uses TRBV4-3 and TRBJ1-4; 10 nucleotides match TRBD1. CDR1 and CDR2 from the germline V gene are LGHNA and YSLEER. The CDR3 has 18 amino acids. J lost 6 bases, V lost 0 bases, and 10 bases had no gene match. CDR3 region: CASSQEGPGQGNDEKLFF. The CDR3 nucleotides are TGCGCCAGCAGCCAAGAAGGACCGGGACAGGGGAATGATGAAAAACTGTTTTTT.

This clonotype was observed a handful of times. V is TRBV7-2 and J is TRBJ2-2; D ambiguous. V lost 2 bases to trimming and J lost 6 bases, with 13 bases between them. The CDR3 consists of 15 residues. Germline V CDR1 and CDR2: SGHTA, FQGNSA. This CDR3 is CASSLSFSFSGELFF. As DNA, the CDR3 is TGTGCCAGCAGCTTAAGTTTTTCTTTCTCCGGGGAGCTGTTTTTT. The complete variable domain, with remaining parts taken from reference TRBV7-2 and TRBJ2-2, reads GAGVSQSPSNKVTEKGKDVELRCDPISGHTALYWYRQSLGQGLEFLIYFQGNSAPDKSGLPSDRFSAERTGGSVSTLTIQRTQQEDSAVYLCASSLSFSFSGELFFGEGSRLTVL.

This clonotype has more than one count but fewer than ten. The rearrangement uses TRBV5-4 and TRBJ2-5; 11 bases match TRBD2. Trimming at V came to 1 base and at J to 4 bases, leaving 9 bases not matched to a gene. This CDR3 comprises 17 residues. Germline CDR1 and CDR2: SGHNT and YYREEE (reference sequence). CDR3 nucleotide sequence: TGTGCCAGCAGCTTGTTTTCTAGAACTAGCGGGGGAGAGACCCAGTACTTC. Translation: CASSLFSRTSGGETQYF.

This clonotype came up a few times. This chain connects TRBV5-1 to TRBJ2-2, with 9 bases that match TRBD1. The CDR3 runs 16 residues. From germline, CDR1 is SGHRS and CDR2 YFSETQ. Germline trimming cut 0 bases from V and 6 bases from J; bases unmatched to any gene: 6. The DNA of the CDR3 is TGCGCCAGCAGCTTGGAACCGGGACAGGGCGCCGGGGAGCTGTTTTTT. This sequence encodes CASSLEPGQGAGELFF.

The chain links TRBV12-3 or TRBV12-4 to TRBJ2-3, with D possibly called TRBD1 or TRBD2 (5 bases each). Trimming pared 3 bases from V and 3 bases from J, leaving 25 bases between. The CDR3 length is 19 residues. The chain's CDR3 is CASSFARDGMRKETDTQYF. CDR3 in DNA: TGTGCCAGCAGTTTCGCCAGGGACGGGATGAGAAAGGAGACAGATACGCAGTATTTT.

The genes are TRBV5-1 and TRBJ2-5, with D tentatively TRBD1 or TRBD2 (5 bases each). The germline gives CDR1 SGHRS, CDR2 YFSETQ. This CDR3 has 14 residues. V gave up 6 bases and J gave up 5 bases, with 17 bases separating them. The CDR3 DNA reads as TGCGCCAGCACTGGCGCAGGGAGCAGTGAGACCCAGTACTTC. This codes for CASTGAGSSETQYF.

Many counts were recorded for this clonotype. The chain couples TRBV5-1 to TRBJ2-3; D may be TRBD2 (6 bases). Trimming stripped 4 bases from V and 0 bases from J, with 6 bases between. The CDR3 sequence is 13 residues long. Germline V gene data show CDR1 as SGHRS and CDR2 as YFSETQ. The DNA for the CDR3 is TGCGCCAGCAGCCGGGGGAGCACAGATACGCAGTATTTT. Translation: CASSRGSTDTQYF.

The genes are TRBV10-3 and TRBJ1-1; tentatively, D is TRBD1 (5 bases). V gave up 6 bases and J gave up 4 bases, with 24 bases separating them. The CDR3 is 17 amino acids. In germline, CDR1 is ENHRY, CDR2 SYGVKD. CDR3 loop: CAIRTLTKAGRGTEAFF. The CDR3 nucleotides read TGTGCCATCAGAACCCTGACAAAGGCAGGGCGCGGCACTGAAGCTTTCTTT.

The chain combines TRBV7-6 with TRBJ2-3; D may be TRBD1 or TRBD2 (5 bases each). V lost 5 bases and J 2 bases, leaving 11 bases between the germline ends. Germline CDR1 SGHVS, CDR2 FNYEAQ. This CDR3 has 14 amino acids. CDR3 DNA: TGTGCCAGCAGCGGCTGGGACGTCACAGATACGCAGTATTTT. Protein sequence: CASSGWDVTDTQYF.

The chain recombines TRBV7-3 with TRBJ2-6, with D unresolved. The CDR3 length is 16 residues. Trimming removed 2 bases at V and 0 bases at J, with 8 bases between. CDR1 and CDR2 from the germline V gene are SGHTA and FQGTGA. Written as DNA, the CDR3 is TGTGCCAGCAGCTTAGGTACCCTCTCTGGGGCCAACGTCCTGACTTTC. It yields the protein CASSLGTLSGANVLTF.